The TCR beta chain described here comes from a study of T cell changes during pregnancy in multiple sclerosis. The method was immunoSEQ multiplex PCR; TCRdb's version includes in-frame clones alone and lacks a portion of them. The sample includes 30,000 to 45,000 clones, more than 75% of them seen just once. This CDR3 has 11 residues. V was pared by 4 bases and J by 6 bases, with 5 bases between. CDR1 and CDR2 (germline): SGHVS, FQNEAQ. The rearrangement uses TRBV7-8 and TRBJ2-3; no firm D call. The receptor was derived from a female donor with multiple sclerosis, enrolled in a pregnancy study. This sample comprised CD4+ T cells from peripheral blood mononuclear cells, obtained in the first trimester of pregnancy. The CDR3 bases are TGTGCCAGCAGCTCGAGGGATACGCAGTATTTT. Encoded protein: CASSSRDTQYF.